Each of the 14 T cell receptor beta chains below was sequenced from the same sample in a study of blood T cell repertoires in COVID-19. Sequencing was performed with immunoSEQ multiplex PCR; in TCRdb, only in-frame clones are kept and a portion is missing. This table has approximately 72,000 clones, 86% appearing once. The specimen was peripheral blood. These receptors came from a woman aged 60-75 years with acute or convalescent COVID-19.

V is TRBV9 and J is TRBJ2-3; 7 bases agree with TRBD2. CDR1 is SGDLS, CDR2 YYNGEE, per germline. CDR3 length equals 12 residues. V shed 3 bases, J shed 6 bases, and the junction held 1 base outside the gene matches. The CDR3 nucleotides read TGTGCCAGCAGCGCGCGGGGGGATACGCAGTATTTT. It is translated as CASSARGDTQYF.

The rearrangement uses TRBV6-1 and TRBJ2-2, with 9 bases that match TRBD1. This CDR3 comprises 18 residues. Germline V gene sequence: CDR1 MNHNS, CDR2 SASEGT. J gave up 4 bases and V 2 bases, and 11 bases lay outside the gene matches. CDR3 nucleotide sequence: TGTGCCAGCAGTGAATCGCGATTACAGGGGGCGAGCACCGGGGAGCTGTTTTTT. This encodes CASSESRLQGASTGELFF.

This sequence joins TRBV2 and TRBJ2-3, with 10 bases lining up with TRBD2. The CDR3 contains 17 residues. With V trimmed by 6 bases and J by 5 bases, 14 bases remained unmatched. Germline V gene data show CDR1 as SNHLY and CDR2 as FYNNEI. The CDR3 protein is CASRDILGTSDLDTQYF. DNA for the CDR3: TGTGCCAGCAGGGACATTCTCGGGACTAGCGATTTAGATACGCAGTATTTT.

The V and J genes are TRBV6-5 and TRBJ2-5; possibly TRBD2 for D (5 bases). Trimming pared 2 bases from V and 5 bases from J, leaving 9 bases between. CDR3 length equals 13 residues. Per germline, CDR1 MNHEY and CDR2 SVGAGI. The CDR3 sequence: CASSYGRGETQYF. The CDR3, as DNA: TGTGCCAGCAGTTACGGGAGAGGTGAGACCCAGTACTTC.

The rearrangement uses TRBV10-3 and TRBJ2-7; 8 nucleotides line up with TRBD2. Per germline, CDR1 ENHRY and CDR2 SYGVKD. This CDR3 has 15 amino acids. Unmatched junction bases numbered 1, after V lost 0 bases and J lost 0 bases. CDR3 region: CAISESGTSSYEQYF. CDR3 sequence (DNA): TGTGCCATCAGTGAGTCGGGGACTAGCTCCTACGAGCAGTACTTC.

The chain uses TRBV11-2 and TRBJ2-3; TRBD1 is a possible D gene (5 bases). The CDR3 consists of 16 residues. Germline V lookup: CDR1 SGHAT, CDR2 FQNNGV. With 2 bases removed from V and 1 base from J, the gap between germline ends came to 13 bases. The CDR3 spells CASSLQWGGGTDTQYF. CDR3 bases: TGTGCCAGCAGCTTACAATGGGGCGGTGGCACAGATACGCAGTATTTT.

The rearrangement links TRBV5-1 to TRBJ2-7; perhaps TRBD2 as D (5 bases). The CDR3 runs 13 residues. Trimming left V 3 bases short and J 4 bases short, with 11 bases between. In germline, CDR1 is SGHRS, CDR2 YFSETQ. The CDR3 protein is CASSWELGYEQYF. The CDR3 coding sequence is TGCGCCAGCAGCTGGGAGCTGGGTTACGAGCAGTACTTC.

The genes are TRBV5-1 and TRBJ2-2, with 8 bases identical to TRBD1. The length of the CDR3 is 15 residues. From germline, CDR1 is SGHRS and CDR2 YFSETQ. Trimming removed 3 bases from V and 4 bases from J; junction bases left unmatched: 5. CDR3 amino acids: CASSSGQGSTGELFF. The CDR3 DNA is TGCGCCAGCAGCTCCGGACAGGGTAGCACCGGGGAGCTGTTTTTT. Full variable domain (outside the CDR3, taken from reference TRBV5-1 and TRBJ2-2): KAGVTQTPRYLIKTRGQQVTLSCSPISGHRSVSWYQQTPGQGLQFLFEYFSETQRNKGNFPGRFSGRQFSNSRSEMNVSTLELGDSALYLCASSSGQGSTGELFFGEGSRLTVL.

The genes are TRBV7-9 and TRBJ1-1; D may be TRBD1 (6 bases). This CDR3 region has 13 residues. Between the trimmed V and J ends, which lost 7 bases and 1 base, there was a span of 10 bases. The germline CDR1 and CDR2 sequences are SEHNR and FQNEAQ (reference sequence). In DNA, the CDR3 is TGTGCCAGCACTGACAGGACGAACACTGAAGCTTTCTTT. This translates into CASTDRTNTEAFF.

The chain links TRBV9 to TRBJ2-3, with TRBD2 identical over 9 bases. The CDR3 contains 18 residues. Per germline, CDR1 SGDLS and CDR2 YYNGEE. After removal of 4 bases from V and 0 bases from J, the junction contained 12 bases not matched to a gene. For the CDR3, the DNA is TGTGCCAGCAGCCCACCCGGGACTAGCCCAACTAGCACAGATACGCAGTATTTT. Encoded protein: CASSPPGTSPTSTDTQYF.

This clone has more than one count but fewer than ten. The chain has TRBV27 and TRBJ1-6; 8 positions match TRBD1. The germline gives CDR1 MNHEY, CDR2 SMNVEV (reference sequence). V was clipped by 4 bases and J by 10 bases; unmatched bases: 9. The length of the CDR3 is 15 residues. The CDR3 reads CASSSGQGVYSPLHF. Here the CDR3 DNA reads TGTGCCAGCAGTTCCGGACAGGGAGTGTACTCACCCCTCCACTTT.

V and J are TRBV5-1 and TRBJ1-2; 10 nucleotides align to TRBD1. CDR1 SGHRS and CDR2 YFSETQ come from the germline V gene. V was pared by 1 base and J by 3 bases, with 9 bases of the junction left unmatched. The CDR3 contains 17 residues. As DNA, the CDR3 is TGCGCCAGCAGCTTGCAACCGGGACAGGGGAACCACTATGGCTACACCTTC. Translation gives CASSLQPGQGNHYGYTF.

V is TRBV27 and J is TRBJ2-5, with TRBD2 matching 8 bases. From germline, CDR1 is MNHEY and CDR2 SMNVEV (reference sequence). The CDR3 contains 16 residues. V shed 3 bases, J shed 4 bases, and the junction held 10 bases outside the gene matches. The DNA for the CDR3 is TGTGCCAGCAGTTTCAAATTAGCGGGGCCCGGAGAGACCCAGTACTTC. It specifies CASSFKLAGPGETQYF.

The rearrangement uses TRBV29-1 and TRBJ2-1; 9 bases map to TRBD2. Germline V CDR1 and CDR2: SQVTM, ANQGSEA. V was pared by 0 bases and J by 7 bases, with 7 bases of the junction left unmatched. There are 15 residues in the CDR3. The CDR3 protein is CSVEDRGGGLNEQFF. CDR3 bases: TGCAGCGTTGAAGATCGCGGGGGGGGCTTGAATGAGCAGTTCTTC.